Following are 4 T cell receptor beta chains from one sample sequenced in a study of T-cell reconstitution after alpha-beta-depleted transplantation in children. During its preparation, the TCRbeta library received unique molecular identifiers. TCRdb fed the PCR reads into MiXCR, producing one record per CDR3 protein. The repertoire has a few hundred thousand distinct CDR3 sequences, around a tenth of them found once; the top ten carry 2% to 3%. The source material was PBMCs from the stem cell graft donor, sampled from the stem cell graft. The receptors come from a human donor who donated a stem cell graft to a child with acute lymphoblastic leukemia.

Note on this clonotype: This could be a read error, since a much larger clone is one nucleotide away. The CDR3 sequence is CASSLKDGAEQQYF. CDR3 DNA sequence: TGTGCCAGCAGCTTAAAGGACGGGGCGGAACAGCAGTACTTC. The chain has TRBV7-9 and TRBJ2-7; TRBD1 or TRBD2 may be the D gene (5 bases each). V lost 2 bases and J 8 bases, leaving 16 bases between the germline ends. Germline CDR1 is SEHNR and CDR2 is FQNEAQ (reference sequence). This CDR3 spans 14 amino acids.

To note about this clonotype: The junction differs from germline at one of its ends, possibly a read error. The chain recombines TRBV20-1 with TRBJ1-6; weak D call: TRBD1 (6 bases). The V gene's germline CDR1 is DFQATT and CDR2 SNEGSKA (reference sequence). CDR3 length: 14 residues. The CDR3 nucleotides read TGCAGTGCTAGCACAGGGCAGGGGAATTCCCCCCTCCACTTT. Translated: CSASTGQGNSPLHF.

This clonotype has a handful of counts. The V and J genes are TRBV20-1 and TRBJ2-7; D tentatively fits TRBD1 or TRBD2 (5 bases each). Germline V gene lookup returns CDR1 DFQATT and CDR2 SNEGSKA (reference sequence). CDR3 length equals 11 residues. Trimming took off 6 bases at V and 2 bases at J, with 8 bases between the two ends. CDR3 in DNA: TGCAGTGCGGGGACGACCTACGAGCAGTACTTC. Translated: CSAGTTYEQYF.

This chain joins TRBV12-3 or TRBV12-4 and TRBJ2-1; 10 nucleotides line up with TRBD1. V lost 6 bases and J lost 5; bases outside the gene matches: 7. This CDR3 spans 15 amino acids. Here the CDR3 DNA reads TGTGCCAGCAGAGTCGACAGGGGGCCCCACAATGAGCAGTTCTTC. Protein sequence: CASRVDRGPHNEQFF.